A few counts support the clone carrying this T cell receptor (beta chain). This specimen belongs to a study of patients and donors after allogeneic stem cell transplantation. TCRdb reprocessed the RT-PCR reads with MiXCR, giving one entry per CDR3 protein. In the table there are about 76,000 distinct CDR3 sequences, approximately 25% of which are singletons. Germline V CDR1 and CDR2: SEHNR, FQNEAQ (reference sequence). The ends lost 5 bases at V and 5 bases at J; junction bases unmatched: 8. The CDR3 contains 14 residues. This TCR derives from a human donor who was either an allogeneic HSCT recipient or a stem cell or donor lymphocyte infusion donor (not recorded which). It is not recorded whose cells these are; they may come from a transplant donor. V and J are TRBV7-9 and TRBJ2-5; 7 nucleotides align to TRBD1. What was sequenced was blood, either unsorted or a sorted T cell fraction (not recorded which). Written as DNA, the CDR3 is TGTGCCAGCAGCAAACAGACAGGGCGGGAGACCCAGTACTTC. This sequence encodes CASSKQTGRETQYF.